Listed here is a single T cell receptor (beta chain). The antigen is unknown. The data belong to a study of shared clonotypes between healthy human individuals. How the authors handled the data: Junction-only immunoSEQ data arrived without quality scores, meaning filtering differed. Sequencing used immunoSEQ multiplex PCR; TCRdb keeps in-frame clones, though not all of them. V and J calls and clone size are given by that table; D and trimming were obtained from the DNA. The sample carries 700,000 to 950,000 clones, 90% to 97% recorded once. The CDR3 is 16 residues long. Losses at the gene ends were 0 bases for V and 0 bases for J; bases not matched to a gene: 1. Germline lookup yields CDR1 SGDLS and CDR2 YYNGEE. Naive CD8 isolation took CD45RO-negative cells positively selected for CCR7 and excluded terminally differentiated effector memory CD45RA+ cells. Each donor was a Caucasian adult residing in Nashville, Tennessee.

General observations from the study: It was the non-shared clonotypes that had lower generation probabilities than clonotypes shared by all four donors.

The chain joins TRBV9 to TRBJ2-1; 9 bases are shared with TRBD1. This TCR was recovered from a man between 25 and 39 years old in good health. The sequenced material came from naive CD8+ T cells sorted from blood. In DNA, the CDR3 is TGTGCCAGCAGCGTAGTGGACAGGGGCTCCTACAATGAGCAGTTCTTC. Amino acid sequence: CASSVVDRGSYNEQFF.